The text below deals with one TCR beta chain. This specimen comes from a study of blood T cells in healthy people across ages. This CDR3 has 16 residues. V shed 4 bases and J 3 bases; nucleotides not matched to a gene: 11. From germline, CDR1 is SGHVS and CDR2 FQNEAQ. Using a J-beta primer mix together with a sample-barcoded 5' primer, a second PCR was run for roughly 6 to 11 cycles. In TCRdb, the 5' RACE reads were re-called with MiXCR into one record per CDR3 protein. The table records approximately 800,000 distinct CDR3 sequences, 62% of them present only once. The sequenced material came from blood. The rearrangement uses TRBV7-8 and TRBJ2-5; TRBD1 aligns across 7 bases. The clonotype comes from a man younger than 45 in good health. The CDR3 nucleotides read TGTGCCAGCAGCTATAAGAGGGACAGCTACAAAGAGACCCAGTACTTC. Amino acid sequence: CASSYKRDSYKETQYF.